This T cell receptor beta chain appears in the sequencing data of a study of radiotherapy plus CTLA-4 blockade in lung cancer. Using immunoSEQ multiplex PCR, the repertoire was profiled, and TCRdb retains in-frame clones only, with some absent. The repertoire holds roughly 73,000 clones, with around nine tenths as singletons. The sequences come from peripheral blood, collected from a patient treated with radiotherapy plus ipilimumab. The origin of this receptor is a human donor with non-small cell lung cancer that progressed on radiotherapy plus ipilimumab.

The CDR3 loop is CASSLVGYVDTEAFF. The CDR3 DNA reads as TGCGCCAGCAGCTTAGTAGGGTATGTCGACACTGAAGCTTTCTTT. The chain is built from TRBV5-1 and TRBJ1-1, with D unclear. Per the germline V gene, CDR1 is SGHRS and CDR2 is YFSETQ. This CDR3 region has 15 residues. Trimming removed 2 bases at V and 3 bases at J, with 14 bases between.